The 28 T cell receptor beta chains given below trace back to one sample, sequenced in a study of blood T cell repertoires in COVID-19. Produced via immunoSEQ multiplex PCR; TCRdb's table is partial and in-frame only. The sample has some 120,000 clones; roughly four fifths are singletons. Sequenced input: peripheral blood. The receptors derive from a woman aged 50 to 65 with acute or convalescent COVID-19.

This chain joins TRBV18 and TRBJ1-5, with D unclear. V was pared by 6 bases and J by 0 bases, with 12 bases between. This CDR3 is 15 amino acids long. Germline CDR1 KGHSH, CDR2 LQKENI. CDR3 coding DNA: TGTGCCAGCTCGTCGACAACCTATAGCAATCAGCCCCAGCATTTT. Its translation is CASSSTTYSNQPQHF.

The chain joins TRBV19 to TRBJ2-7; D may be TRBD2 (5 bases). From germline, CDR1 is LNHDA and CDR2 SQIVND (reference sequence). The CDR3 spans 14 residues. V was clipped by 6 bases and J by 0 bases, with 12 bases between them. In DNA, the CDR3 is TGTGCCAGTAGAGCCGTGGGGAGCTCCTACGAGCAGTACTTC. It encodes CASRAVGSSYEQYF. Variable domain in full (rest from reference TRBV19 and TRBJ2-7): DGGITQSPKYLFRKEGQNVTLSCEQNLNHDAMYWYRQDPGQGLRLIYYSQIVNDFQKGDIAEGYSVSREKKESFPLTVTSAQKNPTAFYLCASRAVGSSYEQYFGPGTRLTVT.

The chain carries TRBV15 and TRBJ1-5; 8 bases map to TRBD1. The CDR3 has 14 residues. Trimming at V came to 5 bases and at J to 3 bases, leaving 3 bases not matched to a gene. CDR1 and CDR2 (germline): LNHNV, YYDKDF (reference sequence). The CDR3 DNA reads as TGTGCCACCAGCCGGGACAGGATCAATCAGCCCCAGCATTTT. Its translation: CATSRDRINQPQHF.

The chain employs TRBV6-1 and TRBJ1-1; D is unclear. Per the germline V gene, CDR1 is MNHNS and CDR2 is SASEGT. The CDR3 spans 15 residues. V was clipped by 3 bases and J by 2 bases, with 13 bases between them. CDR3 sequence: CASSDPGRVNTEAFF. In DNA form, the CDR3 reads TGTGCCAGCAGTGACCCTGGGAGGGTAAACACTGAAGCTTTCTTT.

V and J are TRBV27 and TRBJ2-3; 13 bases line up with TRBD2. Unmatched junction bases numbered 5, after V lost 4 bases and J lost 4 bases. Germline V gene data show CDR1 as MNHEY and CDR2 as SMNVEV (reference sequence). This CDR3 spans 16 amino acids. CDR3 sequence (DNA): TGTGCCAGCAGTTCATCACTAGCGGGAGGGGCAGATACGCAGTATTTT. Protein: CASSSSLAGGADTQYF.

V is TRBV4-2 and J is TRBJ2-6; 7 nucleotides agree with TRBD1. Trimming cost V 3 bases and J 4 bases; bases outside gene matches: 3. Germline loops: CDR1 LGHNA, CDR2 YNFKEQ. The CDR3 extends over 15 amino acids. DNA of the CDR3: TGTGCCAGCAGCCAGACAGGGCTCGGGGCCAACGTCCTGACTTTC. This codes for CASSQTGLGANVLTF.

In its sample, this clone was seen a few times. The CDR3 spells CASSEGRVANSPLHF. CDR3 sequence (DNA): TGTGCCAGCAGTGAAGGCAGGGTAGCTAATTCACCCCTCCACTTT. The chain employs TRBV2 and TRBJ1-6; TRBD1 is a possible D gene (5 bases). The CDR3 extends over 15 amino acids. V gave up 1 base and J gave up 6 bases, with 10 bases separating them. From germline, CDR1 is SNHLY and CDR2 FYNNEI. The full variable domain, rest sourced from reference TRBV2 and TRBJ1-6, is EPEVTQTPSHQVTQMGQEVILRCVPISNHLYFYWYRQILGQKVEFLVSFYNNEISEKSEIFDDQFSVERPDGSNFTLKIRSTKLEDSAMYFCASSEGRVANSPLHFGNGTRLTVT.

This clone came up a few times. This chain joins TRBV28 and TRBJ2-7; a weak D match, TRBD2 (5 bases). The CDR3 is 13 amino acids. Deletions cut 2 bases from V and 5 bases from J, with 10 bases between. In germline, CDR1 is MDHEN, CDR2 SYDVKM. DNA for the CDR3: TGTGCCAGCAGTTTAGGAGGCCTGGACGAGCAGTACTTC. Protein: CASSLGGLDEQYF.

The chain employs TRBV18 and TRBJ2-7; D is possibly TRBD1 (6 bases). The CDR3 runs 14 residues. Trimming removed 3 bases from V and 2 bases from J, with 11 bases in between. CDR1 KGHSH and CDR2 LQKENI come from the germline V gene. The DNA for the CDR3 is TGTGCCAGCTCACCGGGGGCGGAGACCTACGAGCAGTACTTC. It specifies CASSPGAETYEQYF.

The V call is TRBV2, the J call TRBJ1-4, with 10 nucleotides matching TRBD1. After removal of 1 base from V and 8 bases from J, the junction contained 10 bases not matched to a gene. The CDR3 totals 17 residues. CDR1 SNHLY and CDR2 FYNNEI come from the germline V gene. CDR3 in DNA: TGTGCCAGCAGTGAAGGACAGGGGGCAGGGGGTGGGGAAAAACTGTTTTTT. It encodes CASSEGQGAGGGEKLFF.

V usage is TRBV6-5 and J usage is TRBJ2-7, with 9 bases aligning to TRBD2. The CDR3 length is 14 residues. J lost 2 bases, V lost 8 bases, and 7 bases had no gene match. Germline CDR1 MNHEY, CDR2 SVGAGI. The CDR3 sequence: CASLIAGGTYEQYF. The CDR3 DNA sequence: TGTGCCAGCCTGATCGCGGGAGGGACCTACGAGCAGTACTTC.

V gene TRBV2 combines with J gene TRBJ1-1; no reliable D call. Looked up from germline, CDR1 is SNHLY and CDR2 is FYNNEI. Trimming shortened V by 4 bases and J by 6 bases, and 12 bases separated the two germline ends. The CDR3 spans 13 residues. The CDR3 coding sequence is TGTGCCAGCAGTGGGGCGGGGTTCGCTGAAGCTTTCTTT. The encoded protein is CASSGAGFAEAFF.

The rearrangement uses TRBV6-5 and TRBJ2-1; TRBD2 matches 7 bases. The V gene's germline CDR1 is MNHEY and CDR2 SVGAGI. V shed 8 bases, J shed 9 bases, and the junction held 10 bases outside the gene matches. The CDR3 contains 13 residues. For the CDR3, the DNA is TGTGCCAGCCGGCGTTTTGGGAGGGGTGAGCAGTTCTTC. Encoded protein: CASRRFGRGEQFF.

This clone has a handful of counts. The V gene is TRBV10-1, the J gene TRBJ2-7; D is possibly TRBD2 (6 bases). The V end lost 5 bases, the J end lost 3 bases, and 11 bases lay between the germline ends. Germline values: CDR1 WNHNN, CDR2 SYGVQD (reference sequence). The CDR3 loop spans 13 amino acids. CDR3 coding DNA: TGCGCCAGCAGTCCGGGACTTAGCTACGAGCAGTACTTC. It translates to CASSPGLSYEQYF.

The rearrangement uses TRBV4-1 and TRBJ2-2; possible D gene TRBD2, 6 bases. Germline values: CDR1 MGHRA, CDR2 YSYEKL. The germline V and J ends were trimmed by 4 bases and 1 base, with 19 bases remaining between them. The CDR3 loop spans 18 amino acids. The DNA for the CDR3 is TGCGCCAGCAGCCGAGACCAACCGGGACTGAGGAACACCGGGGAGCTGTTTTTT. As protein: CASSRDQPGLRNTGELFF.

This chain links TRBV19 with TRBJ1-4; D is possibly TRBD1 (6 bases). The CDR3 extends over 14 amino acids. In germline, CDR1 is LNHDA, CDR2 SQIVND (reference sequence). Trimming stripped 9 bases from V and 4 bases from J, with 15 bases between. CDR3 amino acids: CASRNGQINEKLFF. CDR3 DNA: TGTGCCAGCAGGAACGGACAGATTAATGAAAAACTGTTTTTT. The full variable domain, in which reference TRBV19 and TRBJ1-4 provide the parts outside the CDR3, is DGGITQSPKYLFRKEGQNVTLSCEQNLNHDAMYWYRQDPGQGLRLIYYSQIVNDFQKGDIAEGYSVSREKKESFPLTVTSAQKNPTAFYLCASRNGQINEKLFFGSGTQLSVL.

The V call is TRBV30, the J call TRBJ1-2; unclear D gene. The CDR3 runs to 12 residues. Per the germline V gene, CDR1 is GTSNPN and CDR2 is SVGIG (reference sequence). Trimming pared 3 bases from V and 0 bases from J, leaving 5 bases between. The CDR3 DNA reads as TGTGCCTGGAGCCCTTCTAACTATGGCTACACCTTC. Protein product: CAWSPSNYGYTF.

CDR3 nucleotide sequence: TGTGCCAGCAGCGACCTAACTAGCGGAGCTAACAATGAGCAGTTCTTC. It is translated as CASSDLTSGANNEQFF. This chain links TRBV3-1 (or the pseudogene TRBV3-2) with TRBJ2-1; 8 bases match TRBD2. The junction had 11 bases not matched to a gene; V was cut back by 5 bases and J by 5 bases. The CDR3 covers 16 residues. Per the germline V gene, CDR1 is LGHDT and CDR2 is YNNKEL (reference sequence).

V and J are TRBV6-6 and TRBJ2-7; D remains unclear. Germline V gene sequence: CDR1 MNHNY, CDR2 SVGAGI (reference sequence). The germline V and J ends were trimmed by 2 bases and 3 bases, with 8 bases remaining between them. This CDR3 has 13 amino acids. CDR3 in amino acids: CASSYDSFYEQYF. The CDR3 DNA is TGTGCCAGCAGTTACGATAGCTTCTACGAGCAGTACTTC.

The CDR3 bases are TGTGCCACCAGCAGAGAGAGGGGGCTGACCTACGAGCAGTACTTC. Its protein is CATSRERGLTYEQYF. This rearrangement joins TRBV15 to TRBJ2-7, with 7 bases that match TRBD1. Losses at the gene ends were 0 bases for V and 2 bases for J; bases not matched to a gene: 4. The CDR3 is 15 amino acids. The germline gives CDR1 LNHNV, CDR2 YYDKDF (reference sequence).

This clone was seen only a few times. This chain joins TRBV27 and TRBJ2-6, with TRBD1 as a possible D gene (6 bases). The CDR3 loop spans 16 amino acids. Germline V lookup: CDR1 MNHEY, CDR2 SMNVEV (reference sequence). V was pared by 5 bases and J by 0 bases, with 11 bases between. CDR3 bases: TGTGCCAGCAGTCTGGGACAATTCTCTGGGGCCAACGTCCTGACTTTC. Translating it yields CASSLGQFSGANVLTF.

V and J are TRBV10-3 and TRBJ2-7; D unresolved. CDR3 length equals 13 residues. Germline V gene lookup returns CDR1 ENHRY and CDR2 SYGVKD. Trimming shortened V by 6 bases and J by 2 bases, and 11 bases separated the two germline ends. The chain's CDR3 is CAISPDWTYEQYF. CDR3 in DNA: TGTGCCATCAGCCCCGACTGGACCTACGAGCAGTACTTC.

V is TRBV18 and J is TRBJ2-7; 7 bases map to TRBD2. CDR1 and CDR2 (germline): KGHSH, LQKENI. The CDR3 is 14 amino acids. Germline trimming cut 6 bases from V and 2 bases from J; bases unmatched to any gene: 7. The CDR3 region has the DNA TGTGCCAGCTCCAATAAAGCGGGACCCTACGAGCAGTACTTC. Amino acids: CASSNKAGPYEQYF. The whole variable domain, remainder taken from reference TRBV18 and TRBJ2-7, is NAGVMQNPRHLVRRRGQEARLRCSPMKGHSHVYWYRQLPEEGLKFMVYLQKENIIDESGMPKERFSAEFPKEGPSILRIQQVVRGDSAAYFCASSNKAGPYEQYFGPGTRLTVT.

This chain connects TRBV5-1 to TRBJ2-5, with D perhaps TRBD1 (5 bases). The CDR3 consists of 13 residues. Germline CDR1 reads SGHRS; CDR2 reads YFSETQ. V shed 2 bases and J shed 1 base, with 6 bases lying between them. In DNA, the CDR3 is TGCGCCAGCAGCTTAGGGGTCCAAGAGACCCAGTACTTC. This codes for CASSLGVQETQYF.

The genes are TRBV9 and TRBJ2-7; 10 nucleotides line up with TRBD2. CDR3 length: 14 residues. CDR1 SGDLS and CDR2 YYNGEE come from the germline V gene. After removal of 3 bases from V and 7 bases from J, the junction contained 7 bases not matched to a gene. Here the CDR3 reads CASSGLAGGREQYF. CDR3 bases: TGTGCCAGCAGCGGTTTAGCGGGAGGAAGGGAGCAGTACTTC.

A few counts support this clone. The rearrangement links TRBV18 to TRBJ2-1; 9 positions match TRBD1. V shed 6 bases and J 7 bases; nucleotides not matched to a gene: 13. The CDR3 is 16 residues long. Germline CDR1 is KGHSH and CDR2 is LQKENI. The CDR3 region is CASSPYRGQEENEQFF. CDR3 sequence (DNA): TGTGCCAGCTCGCCTTACAGGGGGCAAGAAGAAAATGAGCAGTTCTTC.

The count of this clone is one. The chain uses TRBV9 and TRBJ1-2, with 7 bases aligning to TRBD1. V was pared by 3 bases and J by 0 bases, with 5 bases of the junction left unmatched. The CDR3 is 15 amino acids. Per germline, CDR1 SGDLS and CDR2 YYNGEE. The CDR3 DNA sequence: TGTGCCAGCAGCGATTTTACAGGGGCTAACTATGGCTACACCTTC. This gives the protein CASSDFTGANYGYTF.

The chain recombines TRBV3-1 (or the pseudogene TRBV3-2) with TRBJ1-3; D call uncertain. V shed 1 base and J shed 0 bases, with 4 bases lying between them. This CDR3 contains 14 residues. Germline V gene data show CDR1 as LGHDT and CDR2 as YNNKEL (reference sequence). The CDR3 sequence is CASSQGSSGNTIYF. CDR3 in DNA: TGTGCCAGCAGCCAAGGTAGCTCTGGAAACACCATATATTTT.